Here is one TCR beta chain with its context. Its antigen remains unknown. TCRdb processed the 5' RACE reads anew with MiXCR; each CDR3 protein has one entry. Of some 840,000 distinct CDR3 sequences in the sample, approximately 12% were seen once. The data stem from a study of CD8 T cells in ankylosing spondylitis. Study observations and caveats: Fewer than ten highly homologous variants made up a TCR beta motif that seemed to typify ankylosing spondylitis blood.

The germline V gene has CDR1 SGHTA and CDR2 FQGNSA. There are 15 residues in the CDR3. V was shortened by 3 bases and J by 4 bases, with 14 bases between the two germline ends. What was sequenced was blood, either unsorted or a sorted T cell fraction (not recorded which). This clonotype was sampled from a male donor with ankylosing spondylitis. This sequence joins TRBV7-2 and TRBJ2-3; D possibly matches TRBD1 or TRBD2 (6 bases each). CDR3 region: CASSFRGPVADTQYF. CDR3 in DNA: TGTGCCAGCAGCTTTCGGGGGCCGGTCGCAGATACGCAGTATTTT.